Described below is a single T cell receptor beta chain sequence and its context. The antigen remains unidentified. The data stem from a study of early T cells in non-severe SARS-CoV-2 infection. Study-wide background: Unsorted whole blood bulk RNA was sequenced, with unpaired chains. Study-wide results and limits: VDJdb matches were skewed toward anti-spike CD8 T cell responses.

Individual cDNA molecules received unique molecular identifiers during library preparation. TCRdb analysed the 5' RACE reads with MiXCR anew, one entry per CDR3 protein. The sample lists approximately 98,000 distinct CDR3 sequences; 9% to 14% were seen once. Looked up from germline, CDR1 is MRHNA and CDR2 is SNTAGT. Trimming shortened V by 5 bases and J by 1 base, and 8 bases separated the two germline ends. The CDR3 length is 14 residues. This TCR was sampled from an adult who was a healthcare worker with PCR-confirmed SARS-CoV-2 infection or an uninfected control (not recorded which). The sequenced material came from whole blood. This chain joins TRBV6-4 and TRBJ2-2; D is undetermined. DNA of the CDR3: TGTGCCAGCAGTCCTGGGGTGAACACCGGGGAGCTGTTTTTT. As protein: CASSPGVNTGELFF.